Detailed here is one T cell receptor (beta chain). The source of the sample is a study of blood T cell repertoires in COVID-19. TCRdb's table, derived via immunoSEQ multiplex PCR, lists solely in-frame clones and lacks some. The sample gives about 120,000 clones, 87% of which show up once; roughly 2.1% is in the top ten. CDR1 is SGHRS, CDR2 YFSETQ, per germline. The V gene lost 0 bases and the J gene lost 9 bases, with 7 bases spanning the gap. The CDR3 has 11 residues. This sequence joins TRBV5-1 and TRBJ2-7; D remains ambiguous. The specimen was peripheral blood. This receptor was identified in a woman in her fifties or sixties with acute or convalescent COVID-19. The CDR3 reads CASSLGRSQYF. CDR3 bases: TGCGCCAGCAGCTTGGGCCGGTCGCAGTACTTC.